The rows below give T cell receptor beta chains drawn from one sample of a study of blood T cell repertoires in COVID-19. Only in-frame clones appear in the TCRdb table, and some are missing; sequencing was by immunoSEQ multiplex PCR. The sample shows roughly 250,000 clones, about 88% of them seen only once. Sequencing was done on a sample of peripheral blood. The receptors come from a woman between 40 and 55 years old who had recovered from COVID-19. CDR3s include the opening cysteine and the closing phenylalanine or tryptophan. Each record gives: J gene, clone size, V gene, D gene, CDR3 length, CDR3 protein, CDR3 DNA. D genes are given only for firm matches. Clone size is stated in some rows and not others, as once, few, many or a class when expanded.

j_call: TRBJ2-4
clone_size: .
v_call: TRBV11-1
d_call: TRBD1
cdr3_length: 12
cdr3_aa: CASSPPGGIQYF
cdr3_nt: TGTGCCAGCAGCCCCCCAGGGGGCATTCAGTACTTC

j_call: TRBJ2-1
clone_size: .
v_call: TRBV6-4
d_call: .
cdr3_length: 15
cdr3_aa: CASSEEGGHYNEQFF
cdr3_nt: TGTGCCAGCAGTGAGGAGGGGGGGCACTACAATGAGCAGTTCTTC

j_call: TRBJ2-1
clone_size: .
v_call: TRBV6-5
d_call: .
cdr3_length: 14
cdr3_aa: CASSPLRDRNEQFF
cdr3_nt: TGTGCCAGCAGCCCCCTTCGGGATCGGAATGAGCAGTTCTTC

j_call: TRBJ1-2
clone_size: .
v_call: TRBV28
d_call: .
cdr3_length: 17
cdr3_aa: CASSSPGRRKEGPGYTF
cdr3_nt: TGTGCCAGCAGTTCCCCGGGACGGAGAAAGGAGGGACCTGGCTACACCTTC

j_call: TRBJ2-1
clone_size: .
v_call: TRBV7-2
d_call: .
cdr3_length: 12
cdr3_aa: CASSSQRNEQFF
cdr3_nt: TGTGCCAGCAGCTCCCAGCGTAATGAGCAGTTCTTC

j_call: TRBJ1-3
clone_size: .
v_call: TRBV6-5
d_call: .
cdr3_length: 14
cdr3_aa: CASSYRESGNTIYF
cdr3_nt: TGTGCCAGCAGTTATCGAGAATCTGGAAACACCATATATTTT

j_call: TRBJ2-1
clone_size: .
v_call: TRBV14
d_call: TRBD2
cdr3_length: 16
cdr3_aa: CASSPFASGLEGEQFF
cdr3_nt: TGTGCCAGCAGCCCTTTTGCGTCTGGACTAGAAGGTGAGCAGTTCTTC

j_call: TRBJ1-2
clone_size: .
v_call: TRBV10-3
d_call: .
cdr3_length: 14
cdr3_aa: CAIRSQTRPGGYTF
cdr3_nt: TGTGCCATCAGGTCCCAGACACGGCCGGGAGGCTACACCTTC

j_call: TRBJ1-2
clone_size: .
v_call: TRBV5-4
d_call: .
cdr3_length: 16
cdr3_aa: CASSLGGNFPNYGYTF
cdr3_nt: TGTGCCAGCAGCTTGGGAGGAAACTTCCCTAACTATGGCTACACCTTC

j_call: TRBJ1-3
clone_size: .
v_call: TRBV5-4
d_call: .
cdr3_length: 15
cdr3_aa: CASSLGTGSGNTIYF
cdr3_nt: TGTGCCAGCAGCTTGGGAACAGGGAGTGGAAACACCATATATTTT

j_call: TRBJ2-5
clone_size: .
v_call: TRBV5-1
d_call: TRBD2
cdr3_length: 19
cdr3_aa: CASSLPSRAGGTFQETQYF
cdr3_nt: TGCGCCAGCAGCTTACCGAGCCGGGCGGGGGGTACATTCCAAGAGACCCAGTACTTC

j_call: TRBJ1-5
clone_size: .
v_call: TRBV4-3
d_call: .
cdr3_length: 16
cdr3_aa: CASSQALQGRGQPQHF
cdr3_nt: TGCGCCAGCAGCCAAGCACTACAGGGACGGGGCCAGCCCCAGCATTTT

j_call: TRBJ1-1
clone_size: .
v_call: TRBV27
d_call: .
cdr3_length: 12
cdr3_aa: CASSPGFSEAFF
cdr3_nt: TGTGCCAGCAGTCCAGGGTTCTCTGAAGCTTTCTTT

j_call: TRBJ2-7
clone_size: .
v_call: TRBV7-2
d_call: .
cdr3_length: 13
cdr3_aa: CASSPRGTYEQYF
cdr3_nt: TGTGCCAGCAGCCCCAGGGGAACCTACGAGCAGTACTTC

j_call: TRBJ2-1
clone_size: .
v_call: TRBV6-2/TRBV6-3
d_call: TRBD2
cdr3_length: 15
cdr3_aa: CASSYSGAGNNEQFF
cdr3_nt: TGTGCCAGCAGTTATAGTGGAGCGGGGAACAATGAGCAGTTCTTC

j_call: TRBJ2-3
clone_size: .
v_call: TRBV27
d_call: .
cdr3_length: 14
cdr3_aa: CASSFTRISDTQYF
cdr3_nt: TGTGCCAGCAGTTTCACTAGAATTTCAGATACGCAGTATTTT

j_call: TRBJ2-3
clone_size: once
v_call: TRBV10-3
d_call: .
cdr3_length: 16
cdr3_aa: CAISELGGTSTDTQYF
cdr3_nt: TGTGCCATCAGTGAGTTAGGGGGTACGAGCACAGATACGCAGTATTTT

j_call: TRBJ2-5
clone_size: .
v_call: TRBV7-2
d_call: .
cdr3_length: 15
cdr3_aa: CASSLRPRGGETQYF
cdr3_nt: TGTGCCAGCAGCTTGAGGCCCAGAGGAGGGGAGACCCAGTACTTC

j_call: TRBJ1-4
clone_size: once
v_call: TRBV30
d_call: .
cdr3_length: 14
cdr3_aa: CAWTAGPYGEKLFF
cdr3_nt: TGTGCCTGGACCGCGGGACCCTATGGAGAAAAACTGTTTTTT

j_call: TRBJ2-5
clone_size: .
v_call: TRBV27
d_call: TRBD2
cdr3_length: 16
cdr3_aa: CASSTISGGGEETQYF
cdr3_nt: TGTGCCAGCAGTACGATTAGCGGGGGGGGAGAAGAGACCCAGTACTTC

j_call: TRBJ2-7
clone_size: .
v_call: TRBV28
d_call: .
cdr3_length: 12
cdr3_aa: CAIQGISYEQYF
cdr3_nt: TGTGCCATACAGGGAATCTCCTACGAGCAGTACTTC

j_call: TRBJ1-4
clone_size: .
v_call: TRBV4-3
d_call: TRBD1
cdr3_length: 17
cdr3_aa: CASSQGVTGQVYEKLFF
cdr3_nt: TGCGCCAGCAGCCAAGGGGTAACGGGACAGGTCTATGAAAAACTGTTTTTT

j_call: TRBJ2-3
clone_size: .
v_call: TRBV20-1
d_call: .
cdr3_length: 11
cdr3_aa: CSAKPLDTQYF
cdr3_nt: TGCAGTGCTAAGCCATTGGATACGCAGTATTTT

j_call: TRBJ1-4
clone_size: .
v_call: TRBV9
d_call: .
cdr3_length: 15
cdr3_aa: CASSSSPTTNEKLFF
cdr3_nt: TGTGCCAGCAGCTCGAGTCCAACAACTAATGAAAAACTGTTTTTT

j_call: TRBJ1-5
clone_size: once
v_call: TRBV28
d_call: .
cdr3_length: 17
cdr3_aa: CASSLLSTGNSNQPQHF
cdr3_nt: TGTGCCAGCAGTTTATTATCAACAGGGAATAGCAATCAGCCCCAGCATTTT

j_call: TRBJ1-1
clone_size: once
v_call: TRBV29-1
d_call: TRBD1
cdr3_length: 13
cdr3_aa: CSDRDSQNTEAFF
cdr3_nt: TGCAGCGACCGGGACAGTCAGAACACTGAAGCTTTCTTT

j_call: TRBJ1-5
clone_size: .
v_call: TRBV27
d_call: .
cdr3_length: 12
cdr3_aa: CASSPLNQPQHF
cdr3_nt: TGTGCCAGCAGTCCTCTGAATCAGCCCCAGCATTTT

j_call: TRBJ2-1
clone_size: .
v_call: TRBV6-2/TRBV6-3
d_call: TRBD2
cdr3_length: 17
cdr3_aa: CASSFGLAVDHYNEQFF
cdr3_nt: TGTGCCAGCAGTTTCGGACTAGCGGTCGACCACTACAATGAGCAGTTCTTC

j_call: TRBJ2-3
clone_size: .
v_call: TRBV6-4
d_call: TRBD2
cdr3_length: 13
cdr3_aa: CAGGTSGDNTQYF
cdr3_nt: TGTGCCGGCGGGACTAGCGGGGATAATACGCAGTATTTT

j_call: TRBJ1-2
clone_size: .
v_call: TRBV6-5
d_call: .
cdr3_length: 14
cdr3_aa: CASSYSLTGRGYTF
cdr3_nt: TGTGCCAGCAGTTACTCTCTCACAGGGCGTGGCTACACCTTC

j_call: TRBJ2-7
clone_size: .
v_call: TRBV7-2
d_call: .
cdr3_length: 17
cdr3_aa: CASSLALRAMGGYEQYF
cdr3_nt: TGTGCCAGCAGCTTAGCGCTGAGAGCGATGGGTGGCTACGAGCAGTACTTC

j_call: TRBJ1-1
clone_size: .
v_call: TRBV12-3/TRBV12-4
d_call: .
cdr3_length: 12
cdr3_aa: CASSFAGAEAFF
cdr3_nt: TGTGCCAGCAGTTTTGCGGGGGCTGAAGCTTTCTTT

j_call: TRBJ2-1
clone_size: .
v_call: TRBV4-2
d_call: TRBD2
cdr3_length: 17
cdr3_aa: CASSQVTSGLTTGEQFF
cdr3_nt: TGTGCCAGCAGCCAAGTGACTAGCGGCCTTACCACGGGTGAGCAGTTCTTC

j_call: TRBJ2-2
clone_size: .
v_call: TRBV7-9
d_call: TRBD2
cdr3_length: 16
cdr3_aa: CASSPRLATNTGELFF
cdr3_nt: TGTGCCAGCAGCCCCAGACTAGCGACGAACACCGGGGAGCTGTTTTTT

j_call: TRBJ2-7
clone_size: .
v_call: TRBV11-2
d_call: .
cdr3_length: 19
cdr3_aa: CASSLDGGWGRLVSYEQYF
cdr3_nt: TGTGCCAGCAGCTTAGATGGGGGTTGGGGGCGTCTAGTGTCCTACGAGCAGTACTTC

j_call: TRBJ1-6
clone_size: .
v_call: TRBV27
d_call: .
cdr3_length: 14
cdr3_aa: CASSWVGGNSPLHF
cdr3_nt: TGTGCCAGCAGTTGGGTAGGGGGAAATTCACCCCTCCACTTT

j_call: TRBJ2-3
clone_size: .
v_call: TRBV5-1
d_call: TRBD2
cdr3_length: 15
cdr3_aa: CASSLERGAGDTQYF
cdr3_nt: TGCGCCAGCAGCCTTGAGCGGGGGGCGGGGGATACGCAGTATTTT

j_call: TRBJ1-2
clone_size: .
v_call: TRBV28
d_call: .
cdr3_length: 15
cdr3_aa: CASSSEGGRYYGYTF
cdr3_nt: TGTGCCAGCAGTTCCGAGGGCGGCCGATACTATGGCTACACCTTC

j_call: TRBJ2-3
clone_size: .
v_call: TRBV9
d_call: .
cdr3_length: 16
cdr3_aa: CASSGIGTHPPDTQYF
cdr3_nt: TGTGCCAGCAGCGGAATCGGGACTCACCCTCCGGATACGCAGTATTTT

j_call: TRBJ1-6
clone_size: .
v_call: TRBV6-5
d_call: .
cdr3_length: 15
cdr3_aa: CASSYRQIYNSPLHF
cdr3_nt: TGTGCCAGCAGTTACCGACAGATCTATAATTCACCCCTCCACTTT

j_call: TRBJ2-7
clone_size: .
v_call: TRBV7-9
d_call: .
cdr3_length: 15
cdr3_aa: CASSLNTAVTYEQYF
cdr3_nt: TGTGCCAGCAGCTTAAATACAGCTGTTACCTACGAGCAGTACTTC

j_call: TRBJ2-1
clone_size: .
v_call: TRBV2
d_call: .
cdr3_length: 16
cdr3_aa: CASSAPPDTGYNEQFF
cdr3_nt: TGTGCCAGCAGTGCCCCCCCTGATACAGGGTACAATGAGCAGTTCTTC

j_call: TRBJ2-2
clone_size: .
v_call: TRBV5-6
d_call: TRBD2
cdr3_length: 17
cdr3_aa: CASSTPGGFGLTGELFF
cdr3_nt: TGTGCCAGCAGCACACCCGGGGGGTTCGGGTTAACCGGGGAGCTGTTTTTT

j_call: TRBJ2-7
clone_size: .
v_call: TRBV11-3
d_call: .
cdr3_length: 14
cdr3_aa: CASSPGGSSYEQYF
cdr3_nt: TGTGCCAGCAGCCCCGGGGGATCCTCCTACGAGCAGTACTTC

j_call: TRBJ1-4
clone_size: .
v_call: TRBV2
d_call: .
cdr3_length: 13
cdr3_aa: CASSESYREKLFF
cdr3_nt: TGTGCCAGCAGTGAAAGTTATCGGGAAAAACTGTTTTTT

j_call: TRBJ2-3
clone_size: .
v_call: TRBV19
d_call: TRBD2
cdr3_length: 15
cdr3_aa: CASSPHAGGTDTQYF
cdr3_nt: TGTGCCAGTAGTCCACATGCGGGGGGCACAGATACGCAGTATTTT

j_call: TRBJ2-4
clone_size: .
v_call: TRBV4-3
d_call: TRBD2
cdr3_length: 16
cdr3_aa: CASSQDRGGAKNIQYF
cdr3_nt: TGCGCCAGCAGCCAAGATCGGGGGGGAGCCAAAAACATTCAGTACTTC

j_call: TRBJ2-7
clone_size: .
v_call: TRBV27
d_call: TRBD2
cdr3_length: 13
cdr3_aa: CASSLLAGYEQYF
cdr3_nt: TGTGCCAGCAGTTTGCTAGCGGGTTACGAGCAGTACTTC

j_call: TRBJ1-4
clone_size: .
v_call: TRBV7-9
d_call: TRBD1
cdr3_length: 15
cdr3_aa: CASSPMGQGHEKLFF
cdr3_nt: TGTGCCAGCAGCCCAATGGGACAGGGACATGAAAAACTGTTTTTT

j_call: TRBJ2-7
clone_size: .
v_call: TRBV29-1
d_call: .
cdr3_length: 13
cdr3_aa: CSVEGLGRDPQYF
cdr3_nt: TGCAGCGTTGAAGGGTTAGGCAGGGATCCGCAGTACTTC

j_call: TRBJ1-2
clone_size: .
v_call: TRBV5-5
d_call: TRBD1
cdr3_length: 18
cdr3_aa: CASSRGTGGTRGGDGYTF
cdr3_nt: TGTGCCAGCAGCCGAGGGACAGGGGGAACGAGAGGAGGGGATGGCTACACCTTC

j_call: TRBJ1-2
clone_size: .
v_call: TRBV2
d_call: .
cdr3_length: 15
cdr3_aa: CASSVDSLANYGYTF
cdr3_nt: TGTGCCAGCAGTGTCGACAGTTTAGCTAACTATGGCTACACCTTC

j_call: TRBJ2-1
clone_size: once
v_call: TRBV6-2/TRBV6-3
d_call: .
cdr3_length: 16
cdr3_aa: CASSQLLTRRVNEQFF
cdr3_nt: TGTGCCAGCAGTCAACTTTTGACCCGGAGGGTCAATGAGCAGTTCTTC

j_call: TRBJ2-3
clone_size: .
v_call: TRBV6-2/TRBV6-3
d_call: TRBD2
cdr3_length: 16
cdr3_aa: CASSYRSGGLRDTQYF
cdr3_nt: TGTGCCAGCAGTTACCGTAGCGGGGGGCTTAGAGATACGCAGTATTTT

j_call: TRBJ1-6
clone_size: .
v_call: TRBV5-1
d_call: .
cdr3_length: 15
cdr3_aa: CASSLETRDNSPLHF
cdr3_nt: TGCGCCAGCAGCTTGGAGACGCGGGATAATTCACCCCTCCACTTT